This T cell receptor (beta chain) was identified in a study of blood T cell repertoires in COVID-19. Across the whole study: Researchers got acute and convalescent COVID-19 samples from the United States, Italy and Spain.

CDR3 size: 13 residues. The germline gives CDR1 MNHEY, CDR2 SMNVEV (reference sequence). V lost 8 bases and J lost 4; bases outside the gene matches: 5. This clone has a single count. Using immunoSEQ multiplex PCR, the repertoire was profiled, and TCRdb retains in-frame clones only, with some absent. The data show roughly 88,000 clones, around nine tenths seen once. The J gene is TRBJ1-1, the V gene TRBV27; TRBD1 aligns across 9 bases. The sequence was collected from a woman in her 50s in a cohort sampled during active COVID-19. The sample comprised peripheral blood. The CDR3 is CASSTGGATEAFF. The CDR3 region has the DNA TGTGCCAGCTCGACAGGGGGGGCCACTGAAGCTTTCTTT.